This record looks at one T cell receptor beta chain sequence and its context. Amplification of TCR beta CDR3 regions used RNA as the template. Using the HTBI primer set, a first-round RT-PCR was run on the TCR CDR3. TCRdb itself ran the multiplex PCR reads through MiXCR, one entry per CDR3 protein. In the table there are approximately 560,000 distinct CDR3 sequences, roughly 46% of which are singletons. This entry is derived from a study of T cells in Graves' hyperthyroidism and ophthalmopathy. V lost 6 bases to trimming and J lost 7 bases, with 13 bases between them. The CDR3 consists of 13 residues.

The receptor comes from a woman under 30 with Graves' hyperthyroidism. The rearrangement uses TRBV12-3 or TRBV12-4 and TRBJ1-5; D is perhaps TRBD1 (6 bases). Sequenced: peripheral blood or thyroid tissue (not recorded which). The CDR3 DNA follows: TGTGCCAGCAGGTCACAGGGTACCCAGCCCCAGCATTTT. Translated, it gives CASRSQGTQPQHF.